Below, 26 T cell receptor beta chains from the same sample are listed, as sequenced in a study of beta chain features in type 1 diabetes. Their specific antigens are unknown. The study, taken as a whole, reports: There was a moderate but significant shortening of TCRB CDR3s in all four CD4+ subsets of Type 1 diabetes patients.

Of the isolated RNA, all was reverse transcribed, and so the sequenced material was expressed TCRB transcripts. The assay was immunoSEQ multiplex PCR, and TCRdb's table has in-frame clones only and misses some. The table includes over 200,000 clones, approximately 10% detected once. Sequencing used naive CD4+ T cells from blood. The receptors originated from a man aged 25-45 years with type 1 diabetes.

V is TRBV18 and J is TRBJ2-5; the match to TRBD2 covers 8 bases. This CDR3 region has 16 residues. The V gene end was trimmed by 2 bases and the J gene end by 1 base; junction bases not matched to a gene: 6. The V gene's germline CDR1 is KGHSH and CDR2 LQKENI. CDR3 DNA: TGTGCCAGCTCACCAGGTTCGAGCGGGGGCCAAGAGACCCAGTACTTC. Amino acids: CASSPGSSGGQETQYF.

The V call is TRBV7-9, the J call TRBJ1-2, with 8 bases that match TRBD1. CDR3 length: 13 amino acids. Germline V gives CDR1 SEHNR, CDR2 FQNEAQ (reference sequence). V was clipped by 6 bases and J by 8 bases; unmatched bases: 8. DNA of the CDR3: TGTGCCAGCAGTATTCAGGGGGCGAAAGGCTACACCTTC. Amino acids: CASSIQGAKGYTF.

This clone appeared a few times. The chain links TRBV11-2 to TRBJ1-5, with D possibly matching TRBD1 (5 bases). This CDR3 has 14 amino acids. Trimming removed 5 bases at V and 4 bases at J, with 12 bases between. CDR1 is SGHAT and CDR2 is FQNNGV in the germline V gene. CDR3 sequence: CASSLQEGNQPQHF. The CDR3, as DNA: TGTGCCAGCAGCCTACAGGAGGGAAATCAGCCCCAGCATTTT.

This sequence joins TRBV4-1 and TRBJ2-1, with 7 positions matching TRBD2. V shed 1 base and J 8 bases; nucleotides not matched to a gene: 8. This CDR3 is 15 amino acids long. Germline V lookup: CDR1 MGHRA, CDR2 YSYEKL. The CDR3 loop is CASSQGSASGYEQFF. The CDR3 DNA reads TGCGCCAGCAGCCAAGGCTCGGCTAGCGGATATGAGCAGTTCTTC.

This clone has a handful of counts. The chain employs TRBV18 and TRBJ2-7; D is undetermined. There are 14 residues in the CDR3. V lost 0 bases and J 1 base, leaving 7 bases between the germline ends. Germline CDR1 reads KGHSH; CDR2 reads LQKENI. This chain's CDR3 is CASSPPSQSYEQYF. CDR3 DNA: TGTGCCAGCTCACCACCGTCTCAGTCCTACGAGCAGTACTTC.

This clone was counted a few times. The chain joins TRBV28 to TRBJ1-6; D ambiguous. Per germline, CDR1 MDHEN and CDR2 SYDVKM. CDR3 length: 14 residues. V was shortened by 8 bases and J by 7 bases, with 15 bases between the two germline ends. The CDR3 DNA reads TGTGCCAGCGGGCCTATTCTTAGAAATTCACCCCTCCACTTT. As protein: CASGPILRNSPLHF.

The chain links TRBV4-3 to TRBJ2-7; possible D gene TRBD2, 7 bases. Germline CDR1 is LGHNA and CDR2 is YSLEER. V was clipped by 4 bases and J by 6 bases, with 13 bases between them. This CDR3 comprises 13 residues. This CDR3 reads CASSPEGGFEQYF. The DNA of the CDR3 is TGCGCCAGCAGCCCCGAGGGGGGGTTCGAGCAGTACTTC.

This clone was observed a few times. The chain carries TRBV18 and TRBJ1-1; TRBD1 is a possible D gene (5 bases). CDR1 and CDR2 (germline): KGHSH, LQKENI. The CDR3 sequence is 13 residues long. The germline V and J ends were trimmed by 3 bases and 4 bases, with 9 bases remaining between them. CDR3 in amino acids: CASSPQGSTEAFF. As DNA, the CDR3 is TGTGCCAGCTCACCCCAGGGATCCACTGAAGCTTTCTTT.

This clone was counted a few times. The J gene is TRBJ2-7, the V gene TRBV25-1, with no clear D. Trimming pared 5 bases from V and 0 bases from J, leaving 11 bases between. CDR1 and CDR2 from the germline V gene are MGHDK and SYGVNS. There are 14 residues in the CDR3. As DNA, the CDR3 is TGTGCCAGCAGTCGGTATAGAAGCTCCTACGAGCAGTACTTC. Amino acid sequence: CASSRYRSSYEQYF.

This clone has just a few counts. Other DNA sequences in this specimen translate into the identical CDR3. The chain employs TRBV15 and TRBJ2-5, with 10 bases that match TRBD1. Unmatched junction bases numbered 7, after V lost 9 bases and J lost 3 bases. This CDR3 has 14 residues. Per the germline V gene, CDR1 is LNHNV and CDR2 is YYDKDF (reference sequence). The chain's CDR3 is CATSRDRGEETQYF. In DNA, the CDR3 is TGTGCCACGTCCCGGGACAGGGGAGAAGAGACCCAGTACTTC. The variable domain in full, completed from reference TRBV15 and TRBJ2-5, reads DAMVIQNPRYQVTQFGKPVTLSCSQTLNHNVMYWYQQKSSQAPKLLFHYYDKDFNNEADTPDNFQSRRPNTSFCFLDIRSPGLGDTAMYLCATSRDRGEETQYFGPGTRLLVL.

This clone was seen a handful of times. V usage is TRBV10-3 and J usage is TRBJ2-3; TRBD1 is a possible D gene (5 bases). Trimming pared 3 bases from V and 0 bases from J, leaving 7 bases between. The CDR3 loop spans 14 amino acids. Germline V gene lookup returns CDR1 ENHRY and CDR2 SYGVKD. CDR3 DNA sequence: TGTGCCATCAGTGACAGGGCTAGCACAGATACGCAGTATTTT. Protein sequence: CAISDRASTDTQYF.

CDR3 amino acids: CASSLGTGDGQPQHF. The CDR3 DNA is TGTGCCAGCAGCTTAGGGACAGGGGATGGTCAGCCCCAGCATTTT. This chain links TRBV7-2 with TRBJ1-5; 9 positions match TRBD1. The CDR3 loop spans 15 amino acids. V shed 1 base and J 6 bases; nucleotides not matched to a gene: 4. Germline V lookup: CDR1 SGHTA, CDR2 FQGNSA.

V and J are TRBV18 and TRBJ2-3; possibly TRBD2 for D (5 bases). Looked up from germline, CDR1 is KGHSH and CDR2 is LQKENI. The CDR3 length is 14 residues. V dropped 4 bases and J dropped 2 bases, with 10 bases sitting between them. CDR3 residues: CASSLLRDTDTQYF. CDR3 coding DNA: TGTGCCAGCTCACTGCTCCGGGACACAGATACGCAGTATTTT.

V is TRBV20-1 and J is TRBJ2-5; D is unresolved. Trimming stripped 3 bases from V and 6 bases from J, with 5 bases between. Per germline, CDR1 DFQATT and CDR2 SNEGSKA (reference sequence). The CDR3 is 10 residues long. CDR3 sequence: CSASTQTQYF. The DNA of the CDR3 is TGCAGTGCTAGTACACAGACCCAGTACTTC.

This clone was seen a few times. The rearrangement uses TRBV5-1 and TRBJ2-6; 9 nucleotides align to TRBD1. The J segment lost 0 bases and the V segment lost 7 bases, leaving 11 bases of the junction unmatched. This CDR3 has 18 residues. Germline lookup yields CDR1 SGHRS and CDR2 YFSETQ. The CDR3 is CASSHQGQGLSGANVLTF. The CDR3 DNA sequence: TGCGCCAGCTCGCACCAGGGACAGGGCCTCTCTGGGGCCAACGTCCTGACTTTC.

The chain links TRBV15 to TRBJ2-7, with TRBD1 matching 12 bases. The CDR3 is 14 residues long. Germline assignment: CDR1 LNHNV and CDR2 YYDKDF (reference sequence). Trimming removed 6 bases from V and 4 bases from J; junction bases left unmatched: 4. CDR3 coding DNA: TGTGCCACCAGTCGGGACAGGGGGCGGTACGAGCAGTACTTC. The encoded protein is CATSRDRGRYEQYF.

This sequence joins TRBV28 and TRBJ1-5; D is unclear. Germline V CDR1 and CDR2: MDHEN, SYDVKM. This CDR3 has 18 residues. With 1 base removed from V and 0 bases from J, the gap between germline ends came to 16 bases. The CDR3 DNA follows: TGTGCCAGCAGTTTATACTCAAGGGTGACTAATAGCAATCAGCCCCAGCATTTT. It is translated as CASSLYSRVTNSNQPQHF.

The V call is TRBV5-4, the J call TRBJ1-1; the D is unclear. Deletions cut 3 bases from V and 6 bases from J, with 12 bases between. Germline assignment: CDR1 SGHNT and CDR2 YYREEE (reference sequence). The CDR3 runs to 13 residues. The CDR3 sequence: CASSSQEGAEAFF. The CDR3 DNA reads TGTGCCAGCAGCTCCCAGGAAGGCGCTGAAGCTTTCTTT.

There are a few counts of this clone. The chain has TRBV15 and TRBJ2-1, with a tentative D call TRBD2 (6 bases). CDR3 length: 16 residues. V was shortened by 2 bases and J by 2 bases, with 13 bases between the two germline ends. The germline CDR1 and CDR2 sequences are LNHNV and YYDKDF (reference sequence). DNA for the CDR3: TGTGCCACCAGCAGACCGCGTGGGGGGACCTACAATGAGCAGTTCTTC. It yields the protein CATSRPRGGTYNEQFF.

J is TRBJ2-3 and V is TRBV6-1; D is undetermined. Germline loops: CDR1 MNHNS, CDR2 SASEGT. V lost 8 bases and J 5 bases, leaving 8 bases between the germline ends. The CDR3 runs to 11 residues. CDR3: CASLARDTQYF. CDR3 sequence (DNA): TGTGCCAGCTTAGCAAGAGATACGCAGTATTTT.

The sample holds a few counts of this clone. The V and J genes are TRBV30 and TRBJ2-2; D unclear. Germline values: CDR1 GTSNPN, CDR2 SVGIG (reference sequence). Between the trimmed V and J ends, which lost 1 base and 4 bases, there was a span of 7 bases. There are 13 residues in the CDR3. CDR3 protein: CAWSGSSTGELFF. CDR3 DNA sequence: TGTGCCTGGAGTGGTAGCAGCACCGGGGAGCTGTTTTTT.

This clone was seen more than once but under ten times. The chain combines TRBV11-3 with TRBJ1-1; no clear D gene. This CDR3 has 13 residues. The V and J ends lost 5 bases and 1 base respectively, with 8 bases between them. The germline V gene has CDR1 SGHNT and CDR2 YENEEA. In DNA, the CDR3 is TGTGCCAGCAGCCGCGGTGGGAACACTGAAGCTTTCTTT. It codes for CASSRGGNTEAFF.

The chain recombines TRBV6-5 with TRBJ2-7; weak D call: TRBD2 (6 bases). Deletions cut 2 bases from V and 1 base from J, with 9 bases between. CDR1 MNHEY and CDR2 SVGAGI come from the germline V gene. The CDR3 contains 14 residues. The CDR3 spells CASSYGGNSYEQYF. The CDR3 bases are TGTGCCAGCAGTTACGGCGGGAATTCCTACGAGCAGTACTTC.

The chain carries TRBV6-1 and TRBJ2-2, with 9 bases matching TRBD1. CDR1 MNHNS and CDR2 SASEGT come from the germline V gene. V was pared by 2 bases and J by 15 bases, with 7 bases of the junction left unmatched. The length of the CDR3 is 13 residues. CDR3 DNA sequence: TGTGCCAGCAGTGAAAGGGATCGGGACAGGGTGTTTTTT. Its translation: CASSERDRDRVFF.

The J gene is TRBJ1-5, the V gene TRBV7-2; TRBD1 aligns across 7 bases. Germline V gene lookup returns CDR1 SGHTA and CDR2 FQGNSA. After removal of 4 bases from V and 7 bases from J, the junction contained 7 bases not matched to a gene. CDR3 length: 14 amino acids. The CDR3 region is CASSSAGGRQPQHF. Written as DNA, the CDR3 is TGTGCCAGCAGCTCAGCAGGGGGACGGCAGCCCCAGCATTTT.

The V gene is TRBV7-9, the J gene TRBJ2-5, with D possibly matching TRBD2 (5 bases). The length of the CDR3 is 15 residues. The germline V and J ends were trimmed by 1 base and 1 base, with 10 bases remaining between them. CDR1 is SEHNR, CDR2 FQNEAQ, per germline (reference sequence). The CDR3 loop reads CASSLEVRVQETQYF. The CDR3 nucleotides are TGTGCCAGCAGCTTAGAAGTGCGGGTCCAAGAGACCCAGTACTTC.